The clone carrying this TCR beta chain was detected ten times or more. The antigen remains undetermined. The sample belongs to a study of T cells in Graves' hyperthyroidism and ophthalmopathy. Study results and caveats: Stable hyperthyroidism was told apart from ophthalmopathy by a model built on 13 V-J features.

The CDR3 is made up of 14 amino acids. CDR1 is MNHEY and CDR2 is SVGAGI in the germline V gene. The ends were cut back, 2 bases at V and 10 bases at J, with 12 bases in the middle. TCR beta CDR3 region amplification was performed from RNA transcripts. The TCR CDR3 was amplified in a first-round RT-PCR using the HTBI primer set. Each CDR3 protein gets one entry after TCRdb re-called the multiplex PCR reads with MiXCR. Among some 800,000 distinct CDR3 sequences listed, around 38% were seen once. The sequence was collected from a man between 18 and 35 years old with Graves' hyperthyroidism. This chain joins TRBV6-5 and TRBJ1-6; D not certain. Sequencing was done on a sample of blood. Written as DNA, the CDR3 is TGTGCCAGCAGTTACCGGGAGCTAGGGTCACCCCTCCACTTT. Its protein is CASSYRELGSPLHF.